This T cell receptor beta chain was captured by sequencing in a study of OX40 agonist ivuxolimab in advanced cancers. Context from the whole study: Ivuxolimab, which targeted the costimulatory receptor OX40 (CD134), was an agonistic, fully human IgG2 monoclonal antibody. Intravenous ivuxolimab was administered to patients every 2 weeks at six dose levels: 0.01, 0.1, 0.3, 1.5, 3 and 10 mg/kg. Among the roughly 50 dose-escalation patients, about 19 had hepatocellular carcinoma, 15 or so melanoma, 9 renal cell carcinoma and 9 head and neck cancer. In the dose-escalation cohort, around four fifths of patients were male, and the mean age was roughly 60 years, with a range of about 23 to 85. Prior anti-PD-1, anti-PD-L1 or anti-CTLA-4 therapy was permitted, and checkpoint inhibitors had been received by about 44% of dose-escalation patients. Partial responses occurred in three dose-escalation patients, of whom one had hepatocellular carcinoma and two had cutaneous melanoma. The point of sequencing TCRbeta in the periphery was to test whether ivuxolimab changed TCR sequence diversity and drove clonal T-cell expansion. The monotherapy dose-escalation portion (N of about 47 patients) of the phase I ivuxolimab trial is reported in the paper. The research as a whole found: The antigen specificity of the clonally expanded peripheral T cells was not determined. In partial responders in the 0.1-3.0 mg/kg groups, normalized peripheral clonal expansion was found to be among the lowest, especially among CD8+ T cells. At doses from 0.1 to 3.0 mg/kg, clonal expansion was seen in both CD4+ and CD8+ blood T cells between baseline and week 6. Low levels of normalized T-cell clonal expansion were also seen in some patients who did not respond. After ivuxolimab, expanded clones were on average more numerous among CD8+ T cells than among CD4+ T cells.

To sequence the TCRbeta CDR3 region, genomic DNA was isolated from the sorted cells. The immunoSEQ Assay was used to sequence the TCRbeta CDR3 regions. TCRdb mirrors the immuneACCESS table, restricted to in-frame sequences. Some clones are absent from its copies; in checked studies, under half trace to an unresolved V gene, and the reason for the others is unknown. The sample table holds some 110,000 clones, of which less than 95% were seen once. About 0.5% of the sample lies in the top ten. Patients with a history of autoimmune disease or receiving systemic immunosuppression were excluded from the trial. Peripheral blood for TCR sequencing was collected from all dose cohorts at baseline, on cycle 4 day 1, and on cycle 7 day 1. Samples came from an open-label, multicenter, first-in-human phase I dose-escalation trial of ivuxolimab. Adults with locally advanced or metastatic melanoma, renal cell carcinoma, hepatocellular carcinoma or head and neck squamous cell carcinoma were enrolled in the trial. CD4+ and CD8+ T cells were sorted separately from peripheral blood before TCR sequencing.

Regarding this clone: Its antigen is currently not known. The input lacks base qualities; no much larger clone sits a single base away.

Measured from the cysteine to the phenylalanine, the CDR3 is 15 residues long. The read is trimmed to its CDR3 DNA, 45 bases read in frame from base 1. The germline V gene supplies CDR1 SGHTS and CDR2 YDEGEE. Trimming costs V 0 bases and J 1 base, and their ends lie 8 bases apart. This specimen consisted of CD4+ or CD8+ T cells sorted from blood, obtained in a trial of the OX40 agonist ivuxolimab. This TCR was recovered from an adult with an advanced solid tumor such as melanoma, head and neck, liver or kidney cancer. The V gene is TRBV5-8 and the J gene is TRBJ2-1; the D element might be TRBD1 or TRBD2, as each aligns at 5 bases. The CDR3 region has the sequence CASSLDEGSYNEQFF. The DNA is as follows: TGTGCCAGCAGCTTGGATGAGGGGTCCTACAATGAGCAGTTCTTC. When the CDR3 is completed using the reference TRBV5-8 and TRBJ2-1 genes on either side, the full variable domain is EAGVTQSPTHLIKTRGQQATLRCSPISGHTSVYWYQQALGLGLQFLLWYDEGEERNRGNFPPRFSGRQFPNYSSELNVNALELEDSALYLCASSLDEGSYNEQFFGPGTRLTVL.